The rows below give T cell receptor beta chains drawn from one sample of a study of cytomegalovirus exposure and HLA in healthy donors. Assay used: immunoSEQ multiplex PCR; TCRdb lists only in-frame clones, some missing. The sample includes 200,000 to 250,000 clones. Sequencing was carried out using PBMCs. These receptors were taken from a woman in her 30s in good health and CMV-seropositive. Each CDR3 is given with its conserved first and last residue. The order of the fields is J gene, V gene, D gene, CDR3 DNA, CDR3 protein. D genes are given only for firm matches.

J gene: TRBJ2-1
V gene: TRBV28
D gene: TRBD2
CDR3 DNA: TGTGCCAGCAGCGCACCCCAGGGGCTAGCGGGCTTAGAGCAGTTCTTC
CDR3 protein: CASSAPQGLAGLEQFF

J gene: TRBJ2-7
V gene: TRBV7-2
D gene: NA
CDR3 DNA: TGTGCCAGCAGCTTAAGGCGGGGCCCCTCCTACGAGCAGTACTTC
CDR3 protein: CASSLRRGPSYEQYF

J gene: TRBJ1-1
V gene: TRBV6-5
D gene: NA
CDR3 DNA: TGTGCCAGCAGCTCCGACACGGCTGAAGCTTTCTTT
CDR3 protein: CASSSDTAEAFF

J gene: TRBJ1-1
V gene: TRBV30
D gene: NA
CDR3 DNA: TGTGCCTGGAGTGTACGACCAGGGGCTAGTGAAGCTTTCTTT
CDR3 protein: CAWSVRPGASEAFF

J gene: TRBJ2-3
V gene: TRBV5-8
D gene: TRBD2
CDR3 DNA: TGTGCCAGCACCCCGGGGAGCGGGGGTTTTACAGATACGCAGTATTTT
CDR3 protein: CASTPGSGGFTDTQYF

J gene: TRBJ1-2
V gene: TRBV4-1
D gene: TRBD1
CDR3 DNA: TGCGCCAGCAGCCAACCTTACGTCGTGACAGGGACTCTATCTTATGGCTACACCTTC
CDR3 protein: CASSQPYVVTGTLSYGYTF

J gene: TRBJ2-7
V gene: TRBV29-1
D gene: TRBD1
CDR3 DNA: TGCAGCGTTGAAGACTGGACAGGCTACGAGCAGTACTTC
CDR3 protein: CSVEDWTGYEQYF

J gene: TRBJ2-2
V gene: TRBV7-7
D gene: TRBD1
CDR3 DNA: TGTGCCAGCAGCTACCGACAGGGCGCCGGGGAGCTGTTTTTT
CDR3 protein: CASSYRQGAGELFF

J gene: TRBJ2-3
V gene: TRBV5-4
D gene: TRBD2
CDR3 DNA: TGTGCCAGCAGCCAAGAGCGGGGGGGCACAGATACGCAGTATTTT
CDR3 protein: CASSQERGGTDTQYF

J gene: TRBJ2-3
V gene: TRBV6-5
D gene: TRBD1
CDR3 DNA: TGTGCCAGCAGTTACGGTCCAGGGGGATATACGCAGTATTTT
CDR3 protein: CASSYGPGGYTQYF

J gene: TRBJ2-2
V gene: TRBV10-3
D gene: NA
CDR3 DNA: TGTGCCATCAGTGAAATGGAGGGAGAGCTGTTTTTT
CDR3 protein: CAISEMEGELFF

J gene: TRBJ1-1
V gene: TRBV4-2
D gene: NA
CDR3 DNA: TGTGCCAGCAGCCAAGAGGGGGCAGCGGGAACTGAAGCTTTCTTT
CDR3 protein: CASSQEGAAGTEAFF

J gene: TRBJ2-5
V gene: TRBV5-6
D gene: NA
CDR3 DNA: TGTGCCAGCAGCTTAAGGTCAGGGGAGACCCAGTACTTC
CDR3 protein: CASSLRSGETQYF

J gene: TRBJ1-6
V gene: TRBV5-1
D gene: NA
CDR3 DNA: TGCGCCAGCAGCTTGGACAGGGCACCATCACCCCTCCACTTT
CDR3 protein: CASSLDRAPSPLHF

J gene: TRBJ2-7
V gene: TRBV4-1
D gene: NA
CDR3 DNA: TGCGCCAGCAGCCAAGATCGCAGAGAGGTGGACTACGAGCAGTACTTC
CDR3 protein: CASSQDRREVDYEQYF

J gene: TRBJ2-7
V gene: TRBV29-1
D gene: NA
CDR3 DNA: TGCAGCGCTACGGACGGGACCTACGAGCAGTACTTC
CDR3 protein: CSATDGTYEQYF

J gene: TRBJ1-2
V gene: TRBV7-2
D gene: NA
CDR3 DNA: TGTGCCAGCAGCTTAGGAGAGCTTAGTAACTATGGCTACACCTTC
CDR3 protein: CASSLGELSNYGYTF

J gene: TRBJ1-5
V gene: TRBV2
D gene: NA
CDR3 DNA: TGTGCCAGCAGCCTACAAGGGGTTCGTCAGCCCCAGCATTTT
CDR3 protein: CASSLQGVRQPQHF

J gene: TRBJ1-2
V gene: TRBV5-1
D gene: NA
CDR3 DNA: TGCGCCAGCAGCTTGGGATATTGGGCTCGACAGGACTATGGCTACACCTTC
CDR3 protein: CASSLGYWARQDYGYTF

J gene: TRBJ1-1
V gene: TRBV9
D gene: TRBD1
CDR3 DNA: TGTGCCAGCAGCATTGACAGGGGTTCGGCCACTGAAGCTTTCTTT
CDR3 protein: CASSIDRGSATEAFF

J gene: TRBJ1-3
V gene: TRBV6-5
D gene: NA
CDR3 DNA: TGTGCCAGCACGGGGGGGCGATTCTCTGGAAACACCATATATTTT
CDR3 protein: CASTGGRFSGNTIYF

J gene: TRBJ1-2
V gene: TRBV29-1
D gene: NA
CDR3 DNA: TGCAGCGCCACCCAACAGGGAAATGGCTACACCTTC
CDR3 protein: CSATQQGNGYTF

J gene: TRBJ1-1
V gene: TRBV28
D gene: TRBD1
CDR3 DNA: TGTGCCAGCAGTCCCGACAGGGCGGGTACTGAAGCTTTCTTT
CDR3 protein: CASSPDRAGTEAFF

J gene: TRBJ1-2
V gene: TRBV6-6
D gene: NA
CDR3 DNA: TGTGCCAGCAGCCCTAACGGGGTCGACGGCTACACCTTC
CDR3 protein: CASSPNGVDGYTF

J gene: TRBJ2-3
V gene: TRBV6-5
D gene: TRBD2
CDR3 DNA: TGTGCCAGCTGCCGAGGACTAGCGGCCACAGATACGCAGTATTTT
CDR3 protein: CASCRGLAATDTQYF

J gene: TRBJ2-7
V gene: TRBV27
D gene: TRBD2
CDR3 DNA: TGTGCCAGCAGTTTGGCTAGCGGACCCTACGAGCAGTACTTC
CDR3 protein: CASSLASGPYEQYF

J gene: TRBJ2-1
V gene: TRBV7-2
D gene: NA
CDR3 DNA: TGTGCCAGCAGCTCCACCCACTTTAATATGATGAATGAGCAGTTCTTC
CDR3 protein: CASSSTHFNMMNEQFF

J gene: TRBJ1-5
V gene: TRBV2
D gene: TRBD1
CDR3 DNA: TGTGCCAGCAGTGACGCTCCGGGACAGAAAAATCAGCCCCAGCATTTT
CDR3 protein: CASSDAPGQKNQPQHF

J gene: TRBJ1-5
V gene: TRBV6-1
D gene: NA
CDR3 DNA: TGTGCCAGCAGTCCTTGGGAGGGGCAGTTTCAGCCCCAGCATTTT
CDR3 protein: CASSPWEGQFQPQHF

J gene: TRBJ1-4
V gene: TRBV12-2
D gene: NA
CDR3 DNA: TGTGCAAGTCGCTTAGCCCCCAGATGTAATGAAAAACTGTTTTTT
CDR3 protein: CASRLAPRCNEKLFF

J gene: TRBJ1-5
V gene: TRBV7-8
D gene: TRBD1
CDR3 DNA: TGTGCCAGCAGCTTAGTGACAGGGAGGTTTGGGAGCAATCAGCCCCAGCATTTT
CDR3 protein: CASSLVTGRFGSNQPQHF

J gene: TRBJ2-7
V gene: TRBV5-6
D gene: NA
CDR3 DNA: TGTGCCAGCAGCTTATGGGAGCTCGGCCCCTACGAGCAGTACTTC
CDR3 protein: CASSLWELGPYEQYF

J gene: TRBJ2-5
V gene: TRBV30
D gene: NA
CDR3 DNA: TGTGCCTTGGGGGGGAAGGGGGTAGAGACCCAGTACTTC
CDR3 protein: CALGGKGVETQYF

J gene: TRBJ2-7
V gene: TRBV15
D gene: TRBD1
CDR3 DNA: TGTGCCACCAGATGGGACAGCCGCTCCTACGAGCAGTACTTC
CDR3 protein: CATRWDSRSYEQYF

J gene: TRBJ1-2
V gene: TRBV10-3
D gene: TRBD1
CDR3 DNA: TGTGCCATCAGAAGTCAGACAGGGAGCTATGGCTACACCTTC
CDR3 protein: CAIRSQTGSYGYTF

J gene: TRBJ2-7
V gene: TRBV7-7
D gene: NA
CDR3 DNA: TGTGCCAGCAGTTTGTCCGATGGGGGGTCCTACGAGCAGTACTTC
CDR3 protein: CASSLSDGGSYEQYF

J gene: TRBJ2-5
V gene: TRBV5-6
D gene: NA
CDR3 DNA: TGTGCCAGCAGCTTGACGGAGGTAGAGACCCAGTACTTC
CDR3 protein: CASSLTEVETQYF

J gene: TRBJ2-2
V gene: TRBV29-1
D gene: NA
CDR3 DNA: TGCAGCGGACAAGGGGGCACCGGGGAGCTGTTTTTT
CDR3 protein: CSGQGGTGELFF

J gene: TRBJ2-5
V gene: TRBV7-8
D gene: NA
CDR3 DNA: TGTGCCAGCAGCTTAGTTCGAGAGACCCAGTACTTC
CDR3 protein: CASSLVRETQYF

J gene: TRBJ1-1
V gene: TRBV9
D gene: NA
CDR3 DNA: TGTGCCAGCAGCGCCGTTGAACAGGGATACACTGAAGCTTTCTTT
CDR3 protein: CASSAVEQGYTEAFF

J gene: TRBJ2-3
V gene: TRBV11-2
D gene: TRBD2
CDR3 DNA: TGTGCCAGCAGCTCGCCGACTAGCGGGGGGTGGGAGGATACGCAGTATTTT
CDR3 protein: CASSSPTSGGWEDTQYF

J gene: TRBJ2-3
V gene: TRBV6-1
D gene: TRBD2
CDR3 DNA: TGTGCCAGCAGTGAAGTGCGACTAGCGGGGGGGTCAGATACGCAGTATTTT
CDR3 protein: CASSEVRLAGGSDTQYF

J gene: TRBJ2-7
V gene: TRBV5-4
D gene: TRBD1
CDR3 DNA: TGTGCCAGCAGCTCAGCCGGGACAGGGCCCTACGAGCAGTACTTC
CDR3 protein: CASSSAGTGPYEQYF

J gene: TRBJ2-1
V gene: TRBV10-1
D gene: TRBD2
CDR3 DNA: TGCGCCAGCAGTCAACCCGGGCCCTCCGGGGGGAATGAGCAGTTCTTC
CDR3 protein: CASSQPGPSGGNEQFF

J gene: TRBJ2-5
V gene: TRBV19
D gene: TRBD1
CDR3 DNA: TGTGCCACCCGCGAGACAGGGATCGAGACCCAGTACTTC
CDR3 protein: CATRETGIETQYF

J gene: TRBJ2-5
V gene: TRBV6-5
D gene: TRBD1
CDR3 DNA: TGTGCCAGCAGTTACTCGAGGGGACAGGGTTGGGAGACCCAGTACTTC
CDR3 protein: CASSYSRGQGWETQYF

J gene: TRBJ1-1
V gene: TRBV16
D gene: NA
CDR3 DNA: TGTGCCAGCAGCCCCACCTCCGCCAGGAACACTGAAGCTTTCTTT
CDR3 protein: CASSPTSARNTEAFF

J gene: TRBJ1-6
V gene: TRBV19
D gene: TRBD1
CDR3 DNA: TGTGCCAGTAGTCCGACAGGGGAAATCAGGTCCTATAATTCACCCCTCCACTTT
CDR3 protein: CASSPTGEIRSYNSPLHF

J gene: TRBJ1-4
V gene: TRBV18
D gene: NA
CDR3 DNA: TGTGCCAGCTCCATCCAGGCTAATGAAAAACTGTTTTTT
CDR3 protein: CASSIQANEKLFF

J gene: TRBJ2-1
V gene: TRBV2
D gene: TRBD2
CDR3 DNA: TGTGCCAGCATGAGGACTAGCGGGACATACAATGAGCAGTTCTTC
CDR3 protein: CASMRTSGTYNEQFF

J gene: TRBJ2-7
V gene: TRBV30
D gene: TRBD2
CDR3 DNA: TGTGCCTTTTCCGGGACTAGCATCTACGAGCAGTACTTC
CDR3 protein: CAFSGTSIYEQYF

J gene: TRBJ2-7
V gene: TRBV28
D gene: NA
CDR3 DNA: TGTGCCAGCAGGGTTGCCGGGGAGTCCTACGAGCAGTACTTC
CDR3 protein: CASRVAGESYEQYF

J gene: TRBJ1-4
V gene: TRBV30
D gene: NA
CDR3 DNA: TGTGCCTGGAGTCAAACAGGGTGGGAAAAACTGTTTTTT
CDR3 protein: CAWSQTGWEKLFF

J gene: TRBJ1-1
V gene: TRBV2
D gene: NA
CDR3 DNA: TGTGCCAGCGTTAGACAGGCGAACACTGAAGCTTTCTTT
CDR3 protein: CASVRQANTEAFF

J gene: TRBJ1-5
V gene: TRBV7-6
D gene: TRBD1
CDR3 DNA: TGTGCCAGCAGCTTCGGACAGGGGGAGCCCCAGCATTTT
CDR3 protein: CASSFGQGEPQHF